This TCR beta chain was found in a study of blood T cell repertoires in COVID-19. At the level of the study: From the United States, Italy and Spain came samples of acute and convalescent COVID-19. From T cells, B-cell-depleted T cells, or PBMCs came the material, which was cDNA or gDNA.

The germline gives CDR1 MNHEY, CDR2 SVGEGT. The V segment lost 6 bases and the J segment 11 bases; nucleotides outside the gene matches: 19. This CDR3 comprises 17 residues. Authors' analysis steps: Researchers report that nucleated cell counts were estimated from reference gene primer amplification. Only in-frame clones appear in the TCRdb table, and some are missing; sequencing was by immunoSEQ multiplex PCR. V and J calls and clone size are given by that table; D and trimming were obtained from the DNA. The sample shows a few hundred thousand clones, roughly 84% of them seen only once. The specimen was peripheral blood. The V gene is TRBV6-2 or TRBV6-3, the J gene TRBJ2-2, with 9 bases identical to TRBD1. The sequence was collected from a woman younger than 35 with acute or convalescent COVID-19. CDR3 protein: CASSHTRSQGAGDELFF. The CDR3 nucleotides read TGTGCCAGCAGCCACACTCGTTCACAGGGGGCTGGCGATGAGCTGTTTTTT.